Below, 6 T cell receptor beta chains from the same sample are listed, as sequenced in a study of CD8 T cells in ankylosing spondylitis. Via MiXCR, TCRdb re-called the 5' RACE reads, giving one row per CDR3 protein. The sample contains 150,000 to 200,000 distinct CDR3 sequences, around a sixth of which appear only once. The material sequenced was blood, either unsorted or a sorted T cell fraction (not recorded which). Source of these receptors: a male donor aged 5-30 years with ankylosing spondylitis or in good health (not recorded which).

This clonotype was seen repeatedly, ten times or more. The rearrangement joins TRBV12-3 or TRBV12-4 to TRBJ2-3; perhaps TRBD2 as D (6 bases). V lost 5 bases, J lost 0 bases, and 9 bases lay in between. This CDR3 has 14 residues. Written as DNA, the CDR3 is TGTGCCAGCAGTCCCGGGACTAGCACAGATACGCAGTATTTT. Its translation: CASSPGTSTDTQYF.

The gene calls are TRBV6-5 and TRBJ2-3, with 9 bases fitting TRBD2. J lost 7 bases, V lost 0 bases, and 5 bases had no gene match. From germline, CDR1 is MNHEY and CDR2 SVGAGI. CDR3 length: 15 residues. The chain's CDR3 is CASSYSGLAGYTQYF. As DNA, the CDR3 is TGTGCCAGCAGTTACTCGGGACTAGCCGGGTATACGCAGTATTTT.

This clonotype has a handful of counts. The CDR3 spells CSAPSKREGQFF. The CDR3 DNA follows: TGCAGTGCCCCATCGAAGCGGGAGGGTCAGTTCTTC. This chain links TRBV20-1 with TRBJ2-1, with 10 bases fitting TRBD2. Germline values: CDR1 DFQATT, CDR2 SNEGSKA (reference sequence). The CDR3 spans 12 residues. J was trimmed by 13 bases and V by 6 bases; bases with no gene match: 9.

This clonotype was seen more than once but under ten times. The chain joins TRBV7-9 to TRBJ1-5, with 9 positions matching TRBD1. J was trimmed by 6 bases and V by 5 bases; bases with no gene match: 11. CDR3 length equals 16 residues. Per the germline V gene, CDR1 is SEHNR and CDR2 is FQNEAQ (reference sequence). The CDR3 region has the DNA TGTGCCAGCAGCGCCACCGGGACAGGGAGTCTTCAGCCCCAGCATTTT. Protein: CASSATGTGSLQPQHF.

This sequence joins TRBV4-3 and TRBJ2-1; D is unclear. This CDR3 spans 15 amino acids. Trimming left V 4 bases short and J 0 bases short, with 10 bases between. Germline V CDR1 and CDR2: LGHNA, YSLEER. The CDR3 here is CASSLVRSSYNEQFF. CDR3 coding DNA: TGCGCCAGCAGCCTAGTCCGGAGCTCCTACAATGAGCAGTTCTTC.

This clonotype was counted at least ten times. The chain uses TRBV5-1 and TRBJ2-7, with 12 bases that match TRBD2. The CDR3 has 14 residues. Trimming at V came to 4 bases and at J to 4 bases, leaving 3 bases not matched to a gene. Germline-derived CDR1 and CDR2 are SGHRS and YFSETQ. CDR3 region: CASSPGLAGYEQYV. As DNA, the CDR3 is TGCGCCAGCAGCCCGGGACTAGCGGGTTACGAGCAGTACGTC.